This is a list of T cell receptor beta chains from one sample in a study of tumor and adjacent non-tumor tissue in lung cancer. TCRdb reanalysed the multiplex PCR reads using MiXCR and keeps one entry per CDR3 protein. The repertoire holds over 100,000 distinct CDR3 sequences, with over 55% as singletons. Sequenced material: distant non-tumor lung tissue. Receptor source: a man in his sixties with non-small cell lung cancer. Both conserved end residues are part of each CDR3. A D gene is named only where the DNA matches it firmly. Size is stated for part of the rows, as once, few or many counts, or as a class when the clone is expanded.

clone_size	j_call	d_call	v_call	cdr3_nt	cdr3_aa
once	TRBJ1-1	TRBD1	TRBV10-3	TGTACCATCAGTCTGAACAGGGGGCCGAGCACTGAAGCTTTCTTT	CTISLNRGPSTEAFF
many	TRBJ2-6	NA	TRBV12-3/TRBV12-4	TGTGCCAGCGGGGATATCTCTGGGGCCAACGTCCTGACTTTC	CASGDISGANVLTF
NA	TRBJ2-1	TRBD2	TRBV11-2	TGTGCCAACAGTTCAGCGGGAAGCTACAATGAGCAGCTCTTC	CANSSAGSYNEQLF
few	TRBJ1-1	NA	TRBV6-6	TGTGCCAGCAATCCCCCGAGCACTGGAGCTTTCTTT	CASNPPSTGAFF
NA	TRBJ2-1	NA	TRBV6-6	TGTGTCAGCAGAAATGACAGGAACTGGGGTAACGAGCATTTCTTC	CVSRNDRNWGNEHFF
many	TRBJ2-7	TRBD1	TRBV5-4	TGTGCCAGCAGCTTACGGACAGGGGACGAGCAGTACTTC	CASSLRTGDEQYF
NA	TRBJ1-2	NA	TRBV20-1	TGCAGTGCTATCCCAGCGCGGGGGCTGGGTGGCTACACCTTC	CSAIPARGLGGYTF
NA	TRBJ1-1	NA	TRBV4-2	TGTGCCTGTAGCCAAGGGGAGCGTGGCACTGAAGCTTTCTTT	CACSQGERGTEAFF
NA	TRBJ1-1	NA	TRBV28	TGTACCAGCAGCGATGTTATGACTGAAGCTTTCTTT	CTSSDVMTEAFF
many	TRBJ1-2	TRBD1	TRBV12-3/TRBV12-4	TGTGCCAGCAGCCCCGACAGGGTTGGCTACACCTTC	CASSPDRVGYTF
NA	TRBJ2-7	NA	TRBV5-1	TGCGCCAGCAGCTTGATTAATAGCGGAAATACCTACGAGCAGTACTTC	CASSLINSGNTYEQYF
many	TRBJ1-2	NA	TRBV6-6	TGTGCCAGCAGCCCCGCCTCCGGACGTAACTATGGCTACACCTTC	CASSPASGRNYGYTF
NA	TRBJ1-6	NA	TRBV6-1	TGTGCCGGCAGTGGCCGAAGTAATTCACCCCTCCGCTTT	CAGSGRSNSPLRF
NA	TRBJ2-2	NA	TRBV11-3	TGTGCCAGCAGTTTACAACACCTGAACACCGAGGAGCTGTTTTTT	CASSLQHLNTEELFF
NA	TRBJ1-2	NA	TRBV29-1	TGCAGCGTTAAGGCAAGTAACTATGGCTACAGCTTC	CSVKASNYGYSF
NA	TRBJ1-1	NA	TRBV11-1	TGTGCCAGCAGCCTTGCCGGGGGGGAAAACACTGAAGCTTACTTT	CASSLAGGENTEAYF
once	TRBJ2-5	NA	TRBV5-4	TGTGCCGGCAGCCCAGGAGCGCGCCTACAAGAAACCCAGTACTTC	CAGSPGARLQETQYF
NA	TRBJ1-5	TRBD1	TRBV6-1	TGTGCCAGCAGTGATTGTGGCAGGGGGTGTAGCCAGCCCCAGCATTTT	CASSDCGRGCSQPQHF
many	TRBJ1-5	NA	TRBV13	TGTGCCAGCAGCTTTGGTTTGACTAGCAATCAGCCCCAGCATTTT	CASSFGLTSNQPQHF